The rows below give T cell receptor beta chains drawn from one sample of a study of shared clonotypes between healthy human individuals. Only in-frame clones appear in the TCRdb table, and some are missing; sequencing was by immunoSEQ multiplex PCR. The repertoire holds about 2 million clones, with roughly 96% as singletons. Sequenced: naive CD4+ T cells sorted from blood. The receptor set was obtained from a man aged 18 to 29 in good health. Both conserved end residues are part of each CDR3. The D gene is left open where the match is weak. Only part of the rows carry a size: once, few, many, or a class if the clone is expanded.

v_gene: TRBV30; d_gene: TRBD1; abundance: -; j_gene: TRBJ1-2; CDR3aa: CAWSEQGGAYGYTF; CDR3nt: TGTGCCTGGAGTGAACAGGGGGGGGCCTATGGCTACACCTTC
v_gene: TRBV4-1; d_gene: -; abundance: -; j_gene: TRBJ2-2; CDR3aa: CASSQEWGLGELFF; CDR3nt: TGCGCCAGCAGCCAAGAGTGGGGGCTCGGGGAGCTGTTTTTT
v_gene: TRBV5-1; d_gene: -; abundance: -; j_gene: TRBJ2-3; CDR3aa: CASSRVSNADTQYF; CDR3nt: TGCGCCAGCAGTCGGGTCTCGAACGCAGATACGCAGTATTTT
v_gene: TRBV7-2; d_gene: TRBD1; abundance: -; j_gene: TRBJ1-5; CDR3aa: CASSRDRGGSNQPQHF; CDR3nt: TGTGCCAGCAGCAGGGACAGGGGGGGGAGCAATCAGCCCCAGCATTTT
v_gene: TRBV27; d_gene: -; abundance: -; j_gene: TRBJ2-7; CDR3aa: CASSSVGTAYEQYF; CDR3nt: TGTGCCAGCAGTTCGGTCGGTACCGCCTACGAGCAGTACTTC
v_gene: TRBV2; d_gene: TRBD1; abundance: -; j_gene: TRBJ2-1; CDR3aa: CASSGQGADEQFF; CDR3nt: TGTGCCAGCAGTGGACAGGGGGCGGATGAGCAGTTCTTC
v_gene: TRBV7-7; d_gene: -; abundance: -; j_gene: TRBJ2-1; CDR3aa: CASSPNRWDAQFF; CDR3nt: TGTGCTAGCAGCCCCAACAGGTGGGATGCTCAGTTCTTC
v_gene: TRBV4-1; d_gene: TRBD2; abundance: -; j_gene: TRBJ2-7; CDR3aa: CASSSRGGQYEQYF; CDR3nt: TGCGCCAGCAGCTCGCGGGGGGGCCAGTACGAGCAGTACTTC
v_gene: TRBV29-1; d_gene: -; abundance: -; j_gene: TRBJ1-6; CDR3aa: CSVREDGSSYNSPLHF; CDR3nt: TGCAGCGTCCGCGAAGACGGTAGCTCCTATAATTCACCCCTCCACTTT
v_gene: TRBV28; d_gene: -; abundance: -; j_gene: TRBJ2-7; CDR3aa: CATEGTAGEQYF; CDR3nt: TGTGCCACCGAAGGGACGGCCGGGGAGCAGTACTTC
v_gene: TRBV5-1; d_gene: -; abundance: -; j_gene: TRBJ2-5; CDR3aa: CASSPGGGGEETQYF; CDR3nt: TGCGCCAGCAGCCCCGGAGGAGGTGGGGAAGAGACCCAGTACTTC
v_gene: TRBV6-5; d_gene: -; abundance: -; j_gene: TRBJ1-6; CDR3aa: CASSGGSYNSPLHF; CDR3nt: TGTGCCAGCAGTGGAGGCTCCTATAATTCACCCCTCCACTTT
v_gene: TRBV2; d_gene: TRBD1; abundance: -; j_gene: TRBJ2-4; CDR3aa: CASSPGQGPKNIQYF; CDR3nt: TGTGCCAGCAGTCCGGGACAGGGACCCAAAAACATTCAGTACTTC
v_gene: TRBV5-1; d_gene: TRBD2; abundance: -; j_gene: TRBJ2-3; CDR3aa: CASSREGDSTDTQYF; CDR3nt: TGCGCCAGCAGCCGGGAGGGGGACAGCACAGATACGCAGTATTTT
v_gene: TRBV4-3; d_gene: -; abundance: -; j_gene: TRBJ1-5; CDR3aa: CASSQDLINQPQHF; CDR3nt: TGCGCCAGCAGCCAAGATCTTATCAATCAGCCCCAGCATTTT
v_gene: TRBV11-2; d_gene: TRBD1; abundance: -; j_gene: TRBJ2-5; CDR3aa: CASSPRDRSETQYF; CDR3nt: TGTGCCAGCAGCCCCCGGGACAGGTCCGAGACCCAGTACTTC
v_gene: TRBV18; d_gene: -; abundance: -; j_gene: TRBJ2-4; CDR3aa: CASSPLAAKNIQYF; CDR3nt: TGTGCCAGCTCTCCGCTAGCAGCCAAAAACATTCAGTACTTC
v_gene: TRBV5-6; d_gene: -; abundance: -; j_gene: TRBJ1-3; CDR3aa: CASSLATGNTIYF; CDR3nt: TGTGCCAGCAGCTTGGCTACTGGAAACACCATATATTTT
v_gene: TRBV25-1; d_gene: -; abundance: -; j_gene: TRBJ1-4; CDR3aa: CASRQSEKLFF; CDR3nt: TGTGCCAGCAGGCAAAGTGAAAAACTGTTTTTT
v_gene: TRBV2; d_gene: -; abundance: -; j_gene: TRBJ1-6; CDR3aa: CASSDIREGESPLHF; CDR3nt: TGTGCCAGCAGTGACATCCGGGAAGGAGAATCACCCCTCCACTTT
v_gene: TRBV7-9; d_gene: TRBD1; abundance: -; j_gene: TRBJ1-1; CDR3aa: CASSPSTGWTEAFF; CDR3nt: TGTGCCAGCAGCCCATCGACAGGGTGGACTGAAGCTTTCTTT
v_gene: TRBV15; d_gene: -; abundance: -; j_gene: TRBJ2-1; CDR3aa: CATSRDERFPFF; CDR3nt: TGTGCCACCAGCAGAGATGAGAGATTTCCCTTCTTC
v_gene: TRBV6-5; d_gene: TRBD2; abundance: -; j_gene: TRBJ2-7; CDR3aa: CASSRGSGAYEQYF; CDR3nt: TGTGCCAGCAGTCGGGGAAGCGGGGCCTACGAGCAGTACTTC
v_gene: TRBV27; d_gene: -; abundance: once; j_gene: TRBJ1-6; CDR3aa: CASSPRAGENSPLHF; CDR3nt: TGTGCCAGCAGCCCTCGGGCGGGGGAGAATTCACCCCTCCACTTT
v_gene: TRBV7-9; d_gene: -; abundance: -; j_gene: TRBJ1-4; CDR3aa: CASSFSYRGPNEKLFF; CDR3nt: TGTGCCAGCAGCTTTTCTTATCGGGGACCTAATGAAAAACTGTTTTTT
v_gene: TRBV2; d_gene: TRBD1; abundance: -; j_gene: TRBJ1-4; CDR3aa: CASRQGAEKLFF; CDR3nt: TGTGCCAGCAGACAGGGGGCGGAAAAACTGTTTTTT
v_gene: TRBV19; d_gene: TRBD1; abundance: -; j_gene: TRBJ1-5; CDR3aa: CASIAGQGSNQPQHF; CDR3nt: TGTGCCAGTATCGCCGGACAGGGAAGCAATCAGCCCCAGCATTTT
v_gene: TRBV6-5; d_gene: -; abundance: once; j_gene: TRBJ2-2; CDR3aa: CASSYMSGTGELFF; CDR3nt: TGTGCCAGCAGTTACATGTCCGGGACCGGGGAGCTGTTTTTT
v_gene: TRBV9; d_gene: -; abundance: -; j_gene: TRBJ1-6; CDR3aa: CASSVQPGTNSPLHF; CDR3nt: TGTGCCAGCAGCGTCCAGCCGGGGACTAATTCACCCCTCCACTTT
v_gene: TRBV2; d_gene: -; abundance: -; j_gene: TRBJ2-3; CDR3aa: CASTLEGASTDTQYF; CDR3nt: TGTGCCAGCACCCTCGAAGGAGCTAGCACAGATACGCAGTATTTT
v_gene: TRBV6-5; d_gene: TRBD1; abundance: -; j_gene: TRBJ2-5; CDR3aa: CASSTGQGGETQYF; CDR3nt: TGTGCCAGCAGTACCGGACAGGGTGGCGAGACCCAGTACTTC
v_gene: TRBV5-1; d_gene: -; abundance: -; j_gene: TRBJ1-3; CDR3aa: CASSLAGPSFGNTIYF; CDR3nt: TGCGCCAGCAGCTTGGCCGGGCCTTCATTTGGAAACACCATATATTTT
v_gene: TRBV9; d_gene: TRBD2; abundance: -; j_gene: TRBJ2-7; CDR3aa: CASSVGGLAGDEQYF; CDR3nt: TGTGCCAGCAGCGTAGGGGGACTAGCGGGAGACGAGCAGTACTTC
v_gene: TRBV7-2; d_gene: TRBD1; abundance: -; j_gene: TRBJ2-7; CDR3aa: CASSSETGGYEQYF; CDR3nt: TGTGCCAGCAGCTCCGAGACAGGGGGCTACGAGCAGTACTTC
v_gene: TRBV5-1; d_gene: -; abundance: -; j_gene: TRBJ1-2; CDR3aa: CASGEAASGYTF; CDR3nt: TGCGCCAGCGGTGAGGCAGCTTCTGGCTACACCTTC
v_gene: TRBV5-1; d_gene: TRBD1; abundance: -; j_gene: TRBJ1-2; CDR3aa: CASSFTSTGGGGYTF; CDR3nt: TGCGCCAGCAGCTTTACCTCCACAGGGGGCGGTGGCTACACCTTC
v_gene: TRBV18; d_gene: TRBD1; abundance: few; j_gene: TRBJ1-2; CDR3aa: CASSRDRGPAGYTF; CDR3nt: TGTGCCAGCTCACGGGACAGGGGGCCTGCTGGCTACACCTTC
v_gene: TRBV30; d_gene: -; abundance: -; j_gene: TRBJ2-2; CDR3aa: CAWRGLINTGELFF; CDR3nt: TGTGCCTGGAGGGGTCTCATAAACACCGGGGAGCTGTTTTTT
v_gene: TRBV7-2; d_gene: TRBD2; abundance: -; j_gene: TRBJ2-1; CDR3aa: CASSSAGGPYNEQFF; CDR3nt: TGTGCCAGCAGCTCAGCGGGGGGCCCCTACAATGAGCAGTTCTTC